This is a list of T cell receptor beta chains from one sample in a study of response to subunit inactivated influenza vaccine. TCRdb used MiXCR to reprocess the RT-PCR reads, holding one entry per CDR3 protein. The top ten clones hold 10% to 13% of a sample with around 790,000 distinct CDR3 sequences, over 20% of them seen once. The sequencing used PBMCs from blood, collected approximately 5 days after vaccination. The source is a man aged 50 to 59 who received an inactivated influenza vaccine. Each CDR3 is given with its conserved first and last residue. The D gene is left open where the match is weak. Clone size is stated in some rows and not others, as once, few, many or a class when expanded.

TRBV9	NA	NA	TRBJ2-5	CASSVVSGSRETQYF	TGTGCCAGCAGCGTAGTTAGTGGTAGTAGGGAGACCCAGTACTTC
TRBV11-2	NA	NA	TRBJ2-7	CASSLLPWEQYF	TGTGCCAGCAGCCTACTACCGTGGGAGCAGTACTTC
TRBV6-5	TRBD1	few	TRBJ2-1	CASSYSRADRDGNEQFF	TGTGCCAGCAGTTACTCGAGAGCGGACAGGGATGGCAATGAGCAGTTCTTC
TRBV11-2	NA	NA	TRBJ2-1	CASSLSRGPLDEQFF	TGTGCCAGCAGCTTATCAAGGGGACCCCTCGATGAGCAGTTCTTC
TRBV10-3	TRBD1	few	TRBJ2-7	CAISLGQGAYEQYF	TGTGCCATCAGTCTGGGACAGGGGGCGTACGAGCAGTACTTC
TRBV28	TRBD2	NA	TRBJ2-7	CASSLIAGTSYEQYF	TGTGCCAGCAGTTTAATAGCGGGGACTTCCTACGAGCAGTACTTC
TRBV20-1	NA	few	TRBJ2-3	CSSSQDTQYF	TGCAGTTCTTCTCAAGATACGCAGTATTTT
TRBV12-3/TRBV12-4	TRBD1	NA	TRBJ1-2	CASRPDRAVFNYGYTF	TGTGCCAGCAGACCAGACAGGGCCGTATTTAACTATGGCTACACCTTC
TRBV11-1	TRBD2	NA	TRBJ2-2	CASSKPGLAGGIAGELFF	TGTGCCAGCAGCAAGCCGGGACTAGCGGGGGGGATCGCCGGGGAGCTGTTTTTT
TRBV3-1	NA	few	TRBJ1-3	CASTNSPGNTIYF	TGTGCCAGCACCAACTCGCCGGGAAACACCATATATTTT
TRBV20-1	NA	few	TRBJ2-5	CSARPLGDRTETQYF	TGCAGTGCTAGACCCCTAGGGGATCGTACAGAGACCCAGTACTTC
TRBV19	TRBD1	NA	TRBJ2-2	CASRQGALTGELFF	TGTGCCAGTAGACAGGGGGCGCTGACCGGGGAGCTGTTTTTT
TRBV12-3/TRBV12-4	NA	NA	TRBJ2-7	CASSLRAEIYEQYF	TGTGCCAGCAGTTTACGGGCCGAAATCTACGAGCAGTACTTC
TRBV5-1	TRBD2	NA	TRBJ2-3	CASSPKTSGGSTQYF	TGCGCCAGCAGCCCGAAGACTAGCGGGGGTAGTACGCAGTATTTT
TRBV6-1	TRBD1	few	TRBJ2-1	CASRAGTGTYNEQFF	TGTGCCAGCAGAGCCGGGACAGGGACCTACAATGAGCAGTTCTTC
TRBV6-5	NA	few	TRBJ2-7	CASSYSFGVGYEQYF	TGTGCCAGCAGTTACTCATTCGGTGTTGGCTACGAGCAGTACTTC
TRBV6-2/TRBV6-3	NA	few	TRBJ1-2	CASSYSRWDTYTF	TGTGCCAGCAGTTACTCCCGCTGGGACACCTACACCTTC